These 9 T cell receptor beta chains came from one sample sequenced in a study of cytomegalovirus exposure and HLA in healthy donors. Amplification used 60 Vbeta primers and 13 Jbeta primers. Here immunoSEQ multiplex PCR was the method, and the copy in TCRdb shows in-frame clones only, minus some. This table has over 200,000 clones, more than 75% appearing once. Specimen: PBMCs. The receptors come from a human donor in good health.

This chain links TRBV9 with TRBJ2-3, with 7 bases aligning to TRBD2. CDR3 size: 15 residues. After removal of 7 bases from V and 6 bases from J, the junction contained 14 bases not matched to a gene. The V gene's germline CDR1 is SGDLS and CDR2 YYNGEE. The CDR3 DNA reads TGTGCCAGCGGGACGGAGGGAGGGCCAGGTGATACGCAGTATTTT. It yields the protein CASGTEGGPGDTQYF. Variable domain in full (rest from reference TRBV9 and TRBJ2-3): DSGVTQTPKHLITATGQRVTLRCSPRSGDLSVYWYQQSLDQGLQFLIQYYNGEERAKGNILERFSAQQFPDLHSELNLSSLELGDSALYFCASGTEGGPGDTQYFGPGTRLTVL.

V is TRBV19 and J is TRBJ2-3; 7 bases agree with TRBD1. There are 17 residues in the CDR3. V gave up 3 bases and J gave up 1 base; unmatched junction bases: 10. CDR1 is LNHDA and CDR2 is SQIVND in the germline V gene (reference sequence). CDR3 sequence reads: CASSIGQGVDGTDTQYF. The CDR3 nucleotides read TGTGCCAGTAGTATTGGCCAGGGGGTAGATGGCACAGATACGCAGTATTTT.

The rearrangement joins TRBV7-9 to TRBJ2-5; possible D gene TRBD2, 7 bases. The V end was cut by 3 bases, the J end by 5 bases, with 22 bases between. This CDR3 has 17 amino acids. Germline CDR1 is SEHNR and CDR2 is FQNEAQ (reference sequence). The CDR3 spells CASSLWGLTGGSETQYF. In DNA form, the CDR3 reads TGTGCCAGCAGCTTGTGGGGCCTAACGGGGGGCTCGGAGACCCAGTACTTC.

The CDR3 loop is CASTGANTEAFF. DNA for the CDR3: TGTGCCAGCACAGGGGCGAACACTGAAGCTTTCTTT. V gene TRBV18 combines with J gene TRBJ1-1, with 7 bases aligning to TRBD1. Germline values: CDR1 KGHSH, CDR2 LQKENI. The CDR3 loop spans 12 amino acids. The V segment lost 8 bases and the J segment 1 base; nucleotides outside the gene matches: 1.

This chain connects TRBV5-6 to TRBJ2-7; 8 bases fit TRBD1. Unmatched junction bases numbered 5, after V lost 1 base and J lost 2 bases. The CDR3 spans 15 residues. Germline CDR1 and CDR2: SGHDT and YYEEEE. The CDR3 bases are TGTGCCAGCAGCTTGTTCGGACAGGGAACCTACGAGCAGTACTTC. Translating gives CASSLFGQGTYEQYF.

The chain uses TRBV19 and TRBJ2-5; 7 bases map to TRBD1. Germline V gene sequence: CDR1 LNHDA, CDR2 SQIVND (reference sequence). Trimming took 0 bases from V and 5 from J; bases not matched to a gene: 3. CDR3 length: 14 amino acids. CDR3 region: CASSIETGFETQYF. DNA for the CDR3: TGTGCCAGTAGTATAGAGACAGGGTTTGAGACCCAGTACTTC. Combining the CDR3 with reference TRBV19 and TRBJ2-5 gives the whole variable domain DGGITQSPKYLFRKEGQNVTLSCEQNLNHDAMYWYRQDPGQGLRLIYYSQIVNDFQKGDIAEGYSVSREKKESFPLTVTSAQKNPTAFYLCASSIETGFETQYFGPGTRLLVL.

The chain links TRBV5-1 to TRBJ2-3; no clear D gene. Germline CDR1 reads SGHRS; CDR2 reads YFSETQ. The CDR3 has 17 residues. Trimming took 0 bases from V and 2 from J, leaving 16 bases between them. The CDR3 DNA reads TGCGCCAGCAGCTTGGCCGACTCCGGGTCGACCACAGATACGCAGTATTTT. Its protein product is CASSLADSGSTTDTQYF.

This clone was recorded only once. The V call is TRBV9, the J call TRBJ2-7; possible D gene TRBD1, 6 bases. Germline CDR1 reads SGDLS; CDR2 reads YYNGEE. V gave up 4 bases and J gave up 2 bases, with 13 bases separating them. The CDR3 is 14 residues long. This CDR3 is CASSPRTATYEQYF. CDR3 in DNA: TGTGCCAGCAGCCCAAGGACAGCCACCTACGAGCAGTACTTC.

Concerning this clone itself: The junction and the germline gene differ at one end; a read error may be behind it. This chain uses TRBV4-2 with TRBJ2-1; TRBD2 agrees at 16 bases. The CDR3 contains 17 residues. The germline CDR1 and CDR2 sequences are LGHNA and YNFKEQ. CDR3 in amino acids: CASSQVPSGTSGRAVVF. CDR3 nucleotide sequence: TGTGCCAGCAGCCAAGTTCCCTCCGGGACTAGCGGGAGGGCAGTGGTCTTC.